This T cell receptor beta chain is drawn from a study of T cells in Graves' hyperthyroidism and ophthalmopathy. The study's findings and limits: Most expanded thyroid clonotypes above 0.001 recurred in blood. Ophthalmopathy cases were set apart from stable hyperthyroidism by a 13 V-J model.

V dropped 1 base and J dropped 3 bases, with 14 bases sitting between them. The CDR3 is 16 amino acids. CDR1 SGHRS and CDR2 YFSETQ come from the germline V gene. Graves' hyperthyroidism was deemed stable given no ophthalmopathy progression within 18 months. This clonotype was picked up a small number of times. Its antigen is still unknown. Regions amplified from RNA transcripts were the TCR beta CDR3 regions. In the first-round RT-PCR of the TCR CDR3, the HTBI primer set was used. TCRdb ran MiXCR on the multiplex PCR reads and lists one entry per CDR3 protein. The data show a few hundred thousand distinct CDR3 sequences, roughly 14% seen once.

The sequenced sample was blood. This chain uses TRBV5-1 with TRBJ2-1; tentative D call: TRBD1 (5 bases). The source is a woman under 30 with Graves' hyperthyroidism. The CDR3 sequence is CASSLFYRSDYNEQFF. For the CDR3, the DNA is TGCGCCAGCAGCTTGTTCTACAGGTCTGACTACAATGAGCAGTTCTTC.